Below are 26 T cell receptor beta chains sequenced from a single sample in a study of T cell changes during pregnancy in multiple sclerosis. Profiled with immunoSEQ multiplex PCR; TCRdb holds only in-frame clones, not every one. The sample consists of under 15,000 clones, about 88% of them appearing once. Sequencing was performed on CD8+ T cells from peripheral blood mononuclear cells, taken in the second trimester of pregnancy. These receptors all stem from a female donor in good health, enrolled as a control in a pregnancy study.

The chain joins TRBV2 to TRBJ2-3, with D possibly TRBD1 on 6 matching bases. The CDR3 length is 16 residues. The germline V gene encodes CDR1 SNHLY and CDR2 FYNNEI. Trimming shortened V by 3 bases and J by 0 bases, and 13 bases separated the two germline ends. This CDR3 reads CASSEYKGVSTDTQYF. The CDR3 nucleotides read TGTGCCAGCAGTGAGTACAAGGGGGTGAGCACAGATACGCAGTATTTT.

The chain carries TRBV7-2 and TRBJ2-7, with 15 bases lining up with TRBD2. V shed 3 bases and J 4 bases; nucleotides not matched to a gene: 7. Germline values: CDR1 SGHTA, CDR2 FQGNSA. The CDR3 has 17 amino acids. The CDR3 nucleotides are TGTGCCAGCAGCTTGGGACTAGCGGGGGGCAGTGTGTACGAGCAGTACTTC. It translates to CASSLGLAGGSVYEQYF.

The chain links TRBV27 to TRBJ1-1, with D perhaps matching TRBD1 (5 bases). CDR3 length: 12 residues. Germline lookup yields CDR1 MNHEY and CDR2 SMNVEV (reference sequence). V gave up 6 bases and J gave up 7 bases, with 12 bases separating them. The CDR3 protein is CASRGRPDEAFF. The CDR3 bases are TGTGCCAGCAGGGGGCGGCCAGATGAAGCTTTCTTT.

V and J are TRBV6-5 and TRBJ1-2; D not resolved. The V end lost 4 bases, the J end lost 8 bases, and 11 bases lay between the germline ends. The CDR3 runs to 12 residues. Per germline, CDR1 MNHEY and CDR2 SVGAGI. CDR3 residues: CASSSGLGGYTF. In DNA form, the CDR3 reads TGTGCCAGCAGTTCTGGACTGGGGGGCTACACCTTC.

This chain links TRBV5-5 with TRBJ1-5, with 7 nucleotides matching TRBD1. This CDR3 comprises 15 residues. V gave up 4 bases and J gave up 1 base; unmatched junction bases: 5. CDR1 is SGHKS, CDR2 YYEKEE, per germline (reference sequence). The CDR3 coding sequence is TGTGCCAGCAGCGAAACAGGGGACAGCAATCAGCCCCAGCATTTT. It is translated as CASSETGDSNQPQHF.

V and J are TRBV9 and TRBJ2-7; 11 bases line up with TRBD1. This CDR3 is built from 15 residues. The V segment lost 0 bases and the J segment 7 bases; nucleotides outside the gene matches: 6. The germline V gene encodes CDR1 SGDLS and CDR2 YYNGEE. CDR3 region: CASSVAGQGVEEQYF. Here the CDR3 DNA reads TGTGCCAGCAGCGTAGCGGGACAGGGGGTTGAGGAGCAGTACTTC.

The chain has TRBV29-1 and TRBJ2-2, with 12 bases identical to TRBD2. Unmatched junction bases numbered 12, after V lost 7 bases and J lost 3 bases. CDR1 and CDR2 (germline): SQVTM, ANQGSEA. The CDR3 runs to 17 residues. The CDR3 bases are TGCAGCGCCGAACTAGCGGGGGGCAGTTTGGACACCGGGGAGCTGTTTTTT. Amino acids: CSAELAGGSLDTGELFF.

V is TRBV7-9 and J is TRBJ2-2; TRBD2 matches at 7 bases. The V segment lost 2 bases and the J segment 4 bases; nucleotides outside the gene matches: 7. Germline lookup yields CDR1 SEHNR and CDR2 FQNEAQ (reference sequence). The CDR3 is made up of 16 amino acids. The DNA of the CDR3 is TGTGCCAGCAGCTTACGACGACTAGCTTTCACCGGGGAGCTGTTTTTT. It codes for CASSLRRLAFTGELFF. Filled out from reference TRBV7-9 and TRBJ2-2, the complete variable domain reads DTGVSQNPRHKITKRGQNVTFRCDPISEHNRLYWYRQTLGQGPEFLTYFQNEAQLEKSRLLSDRFSAERPKGSFSTLEIQRTEQGDSAMYLCASSLRRLAFTGELFFGEGSRLTVL.

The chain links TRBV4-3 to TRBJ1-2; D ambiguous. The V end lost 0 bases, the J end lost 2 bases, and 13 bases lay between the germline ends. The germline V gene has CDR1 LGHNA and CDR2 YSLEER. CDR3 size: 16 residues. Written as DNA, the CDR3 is TGCGCCAGCAGCCAAGACGCGGCCAGCACCAACTATGGCTACACCTTC. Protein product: CASSQDAASTNYGYTF.

CDR3 nucleotide sequence: TGTGCCACCAGCACCAAGACTAGCGGGAGGGATGAGCAGTTCTTC. Its protein is CATSTKTSGRDEQFF. J is TRBJ2-1 and V is TRBV15; 14 bases fit TRBD2. Germline V gene sequence: CDR1 LNHNV, CDR2 YYDKDF (reference sequence). The ends lost 4 bases at V and 8 bases at J; junction bases unmatched: 4. The CDR3 loop spans 15 amino acids.

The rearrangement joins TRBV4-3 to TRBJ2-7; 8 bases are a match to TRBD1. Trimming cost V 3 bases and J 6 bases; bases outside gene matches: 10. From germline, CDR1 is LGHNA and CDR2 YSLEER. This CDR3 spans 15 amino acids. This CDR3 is CASSQGTGGSGEQYF. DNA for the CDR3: TGCGCCAGCAGCCAGGGTACAGGGGGGTCCGGCGAGCAGTACTTC.

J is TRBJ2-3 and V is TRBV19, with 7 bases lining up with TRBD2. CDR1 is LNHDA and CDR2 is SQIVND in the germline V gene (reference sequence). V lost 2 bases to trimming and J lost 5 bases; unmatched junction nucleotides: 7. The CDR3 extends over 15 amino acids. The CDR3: CASSIRGRAIDTQYF. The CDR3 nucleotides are TGTGCCAGTAGTATACGAGGGAGGGCCATAGATACGCAGTATTTT.

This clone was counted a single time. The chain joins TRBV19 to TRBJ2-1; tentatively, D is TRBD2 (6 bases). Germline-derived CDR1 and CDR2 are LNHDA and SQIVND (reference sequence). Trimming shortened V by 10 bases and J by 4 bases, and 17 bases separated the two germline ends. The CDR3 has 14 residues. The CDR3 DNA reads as TGTGCCACCCTTAGCGGCCTTCCTTACAATGAGCAGTTCTTC. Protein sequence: CATLSGLPYNEQFF.

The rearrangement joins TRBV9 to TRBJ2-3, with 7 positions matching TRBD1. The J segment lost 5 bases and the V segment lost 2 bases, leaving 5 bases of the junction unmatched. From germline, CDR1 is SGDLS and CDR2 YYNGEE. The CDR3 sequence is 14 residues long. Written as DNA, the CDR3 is TGTGCCAGCAGCGTTGGGACAGCCGGAGATACGCAGTATTTT. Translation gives CASSVGTAGDTQYF.

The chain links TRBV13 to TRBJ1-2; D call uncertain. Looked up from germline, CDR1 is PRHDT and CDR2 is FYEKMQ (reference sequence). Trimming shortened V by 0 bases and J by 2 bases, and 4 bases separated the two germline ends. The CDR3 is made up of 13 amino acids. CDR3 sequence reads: CASSLGTNYGYTF. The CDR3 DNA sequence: TGTGCCAGCAGCTTAGGGACAAACTATGGCTACACCTTC. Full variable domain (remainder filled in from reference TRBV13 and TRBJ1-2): AAGVIQSPRHLIKEKRETATLKCYPIPRHDTVYWYQQGPGQDPQFLISFYEKMQSDKGSIPDRFSAQQFSDYHSELNMSSLELGDSALYFCASSLGTNYGYTFGSGTRLTVV.

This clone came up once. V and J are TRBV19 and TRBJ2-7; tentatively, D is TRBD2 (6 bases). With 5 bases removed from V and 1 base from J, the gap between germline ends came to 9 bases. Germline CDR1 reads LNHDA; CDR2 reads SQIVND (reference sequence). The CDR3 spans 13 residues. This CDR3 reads CASSGGLSYEQYF. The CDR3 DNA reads TGTGCCAGTAGTGGGGGACTTTCCTACGAGCAGTACTTC.

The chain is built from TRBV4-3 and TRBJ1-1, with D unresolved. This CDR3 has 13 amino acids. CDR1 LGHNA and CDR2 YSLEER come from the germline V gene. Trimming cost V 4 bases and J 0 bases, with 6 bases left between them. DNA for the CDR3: TGCGCCAGCAGCCGACTGCTGAACACTGAAGCTTTCTTT. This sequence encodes CASSRLLNTEAFF.

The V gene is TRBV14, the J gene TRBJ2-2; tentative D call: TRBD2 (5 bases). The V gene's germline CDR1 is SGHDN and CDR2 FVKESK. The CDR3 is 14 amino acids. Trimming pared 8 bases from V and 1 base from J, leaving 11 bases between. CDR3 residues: CASADLMNTGELFF. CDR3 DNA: TGTGCCAGCGCGGACTTGATGAACACCGGGGAGCTGTTTTTT.

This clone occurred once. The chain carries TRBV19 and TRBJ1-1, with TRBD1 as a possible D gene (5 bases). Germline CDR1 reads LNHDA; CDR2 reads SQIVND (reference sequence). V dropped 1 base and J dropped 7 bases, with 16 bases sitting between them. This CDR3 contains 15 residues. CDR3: CASSIGPDTSYEAFF. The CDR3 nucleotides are TGTGCCAGTAGTATAGGTCCGGACACAAGCTATGAAGCTTTCTTT.

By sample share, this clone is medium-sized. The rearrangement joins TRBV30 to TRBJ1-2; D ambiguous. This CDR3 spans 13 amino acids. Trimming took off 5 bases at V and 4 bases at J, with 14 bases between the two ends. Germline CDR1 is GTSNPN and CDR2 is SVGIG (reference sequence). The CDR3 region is CAWSAQTGYGYTF. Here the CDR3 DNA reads TGTGCCTGGTCGGCCCAAACGGGCTATGGCTACACCTTC.

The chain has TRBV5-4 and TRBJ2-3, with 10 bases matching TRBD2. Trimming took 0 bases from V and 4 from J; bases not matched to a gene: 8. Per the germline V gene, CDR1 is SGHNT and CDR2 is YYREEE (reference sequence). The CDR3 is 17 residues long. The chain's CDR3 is CASSLVLAGVMADTQYF. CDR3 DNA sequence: TGTGCCAGCAGCTTGGTGCTAGCGGGAGTAATGGCAGATACGCAGTATTTT.

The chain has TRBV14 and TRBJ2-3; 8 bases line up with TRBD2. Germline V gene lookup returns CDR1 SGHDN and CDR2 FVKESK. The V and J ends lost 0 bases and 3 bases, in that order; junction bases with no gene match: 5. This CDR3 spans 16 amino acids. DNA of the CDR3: TGTGCCAGCAGCCAAGAGAGGCGGGGGGAGACAGATACGCAGTATTTT. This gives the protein CASSQERRGETDTQYF.

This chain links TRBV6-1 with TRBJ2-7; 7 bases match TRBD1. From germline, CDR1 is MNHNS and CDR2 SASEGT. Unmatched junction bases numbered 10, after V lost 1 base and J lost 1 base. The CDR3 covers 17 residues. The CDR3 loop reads CASSEEGARVGSYEQYF. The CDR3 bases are TGTGCCAGCAGTGAAGAGGGGGCGAGGGTGGGGTCCTACGAGCAGTACTTC.

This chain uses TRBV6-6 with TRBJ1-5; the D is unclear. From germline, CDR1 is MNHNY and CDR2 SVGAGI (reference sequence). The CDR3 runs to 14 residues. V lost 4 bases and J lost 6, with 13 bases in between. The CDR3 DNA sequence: TGTGCCAGCAGTTCCCAGCGGGTGGGTCAGCCCCAGCATTTT. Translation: CASSSQRVGQPQHF.

Written as DNA, the CDR3 is TGTGCCAGCAGCACCTTAGACAGGGAGATATCCTACGAGCAGTACTTC. It yields the protein CASSTLDREISYEQYF. The V call is TRBV13, the J call TRBJ2-7, with TRBD1 matching over 7 bases. Germline trimming cut 5 bases from V and 1 base from J; bases unmatched to any gene: 11. In germline, CDR1 is PRHDT, CDR2 FYEKMQ (reference sequence). This CDR3 spans 16 amino acids.

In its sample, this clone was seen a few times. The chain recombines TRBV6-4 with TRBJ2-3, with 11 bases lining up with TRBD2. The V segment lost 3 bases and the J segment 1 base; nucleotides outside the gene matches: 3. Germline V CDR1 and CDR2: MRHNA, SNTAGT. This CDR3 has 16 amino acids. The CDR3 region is CASSEGTSGGTDTQYF. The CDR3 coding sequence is TGTGCCAGCAGTGAGGGGACTAGCGGAGGCACAGATACGCAGTATTTT.